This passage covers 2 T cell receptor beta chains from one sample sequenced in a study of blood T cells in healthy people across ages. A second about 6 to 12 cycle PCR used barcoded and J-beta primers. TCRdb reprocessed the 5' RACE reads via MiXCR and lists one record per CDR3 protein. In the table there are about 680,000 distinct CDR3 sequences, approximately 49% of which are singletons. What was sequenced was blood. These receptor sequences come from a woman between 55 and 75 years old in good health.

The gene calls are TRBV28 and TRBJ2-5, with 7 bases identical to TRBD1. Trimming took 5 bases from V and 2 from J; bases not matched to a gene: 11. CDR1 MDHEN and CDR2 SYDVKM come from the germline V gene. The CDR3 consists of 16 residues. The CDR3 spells CASSIPPQGIQETQYF. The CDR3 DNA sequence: TGTGCCAGCAGTATACCGCCACAGGGGATACAAGAGACCCAGTACTTC.

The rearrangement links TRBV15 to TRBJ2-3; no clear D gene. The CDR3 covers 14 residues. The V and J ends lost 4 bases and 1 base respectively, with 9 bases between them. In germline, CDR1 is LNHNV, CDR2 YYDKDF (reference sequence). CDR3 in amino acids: CATSMIRGTDTQYF. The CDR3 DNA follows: TGTGCCACCAGCATGATTAGGGGCACAGATACGCAGTATTTT. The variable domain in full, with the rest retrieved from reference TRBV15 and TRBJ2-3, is DAMVIQNPRYQVTQFGKPVTLSCSQTLNHNVMYWYQQKSSQAPKLLFHYYDKDFNNEADTPDNFQSRRPNTSFCFLDIRSPGLGDTAMYLCATSMIRGTDTQYFGPGTRLTVL.